This T cell receptor (beta chain) derives from a study of tumor-infiltrating lymphocytes in primary liver carcinoma (TCRdb year 2017). At the level of the whole study: Of the five patients, three men and two women aged 30 to 69 years, four had hepatocellular carcinoma and one had combined HCC and intrahepatic cholangiocarcinoma. The five patients had tumors of stage T1-T3 N0M0, with maximum diameters ranging from about 4.2 to 11 cm. Each sample produced about 3.65 to 7.13 million productive TCRbeta reads, and read depth showed no significant difference between tissue types. TCRbeta repertoire sequencing, expression microarrays and whole-exome sequencing were combined in the study across five regions of each liver tumor, with adjacent normal tissue and blood also included. A total of 35 specimens from 5 patients underwent TCRbeta repertoire sequencing, comprising some 25 tumor regions, 5 adjacent noncancerous liver tissues and 5 peripheral blood samples. Repertoires from technical replicates were highly reproducible, with mean shared-clone rates roughly 0.86 and correlation coefficients above 0.98. The paper's findings and limits, for the study overall: Only the TCR beta chain was sequenced, so true repertoire diversity is likely underestimated because unpaired alpha chains were not captured. The top 250 clones accounted for a significantly greater share of the repertoire in tumors than in blood (p = 0.039). Repertoire overlap was higher between tumor regions (mean around 35%) than tumor-adjacent (approximately 17%) or tumor-blood (approximately 15%) pairs, consistent with antigen-driven expansion. Since the samples were bulk and unsorted, there was no way to compare CD4+ and CD8+ T cell repertoires. With just four or five patients in the study, the authors point out that the findings should be validated in a larger study.

TCRbeta-specific cDNA was reverse-transcribed from approximately 0.5 ug total RNA using a constant-region primer and ProtoScript II reverse transcriptase. Construction of the TCRbeta libraries relied on three nested rounds of multiplex PCR, following a slightly modified ARM-PCR procedure. Multiplex TRBV1-TRBV30 forward primers and a Cbeta reverse primer were used in the first two PCR rounds, each of which was run for approximately 11 cycles. Sample barcodes and Illumina adapters were added in a final 25-cycle PCR with Deep VentR polymerase. Before sequencing, amplicons of 200-500 bp were purified from gel using a QIAquick gel extraction kit. An Illumina HiSeq 2500 was used to sequence the TCRbeta amplicons, generating 250-bp paired-end reads. The paper's data handling went like this. To recover full CDR3 sequences, reads were quality-trimmed using Trimmomatic v0.33 and paired reads were then merged using FLASH v1.2.11. V, D and J germline segments were assigned to the rearranged TCRbeta sequences using MiGEC v1.2.1b. Clonotype statistics and Shannon-Wiener diversity indices were computed with VDJtools v1.0.0. To cut down on sampling bias, every analysis after diversity analysis relied on just the 250 most abundant clonotypes from each sample. TCRdb redid the processing of the public reads, applying fastp at Q25 and MiXCR, and retained in-frame beta chains. Records with the same CDR3 protein are collapsed into one entry carrying the most frequent genes and DNA. TCRdb's processing, not the authors' own work, is the source of the V and J calls. The sample table records around 88,000 distinct CDR3 sequences; about 70% of these occur just once. The ten largest clones represent roughly 27% of the sample.

A word on this clonotype: Its antigen remains unidentified. This may arise from a read error, as a much more abundant clone is one base away. It is likely a read error, because the conserved phenylalanine at the end of the CDR3 is missing.

Without any cell sorting, total RNA and DNA were co-extracted from about 20-30 mg of bulk tissue using the AllPrep DNA/RNA mini kit. Between late 2015 and early 2016, about five patients in China with histopathologically diagnosed primary liver carcinoma had their tumors surgically resected. At the time of sampling, the patients were treatment-naive and had chronic HBV infection. Pieces of fresh tumor and adjacent tissue were cut in half, with one half kept in RNAlater at -80 degrees C and the other half sent for histology. Unmatched junction bases come to 10, with V trimmed by 5 bases and J by 6 bases. 15 amino acids form the CDR3, both terminal residues included. CDR3 DNA only is kept here, 45 bases in frame from base 1. The germline V gene (reference sequence) provides CDR1 WNHNN and CDR2 SYGVQD.

The sequenced sample consisted of tumor-adjacent normal liver tissue. The TCR was taken from a middle-aged man with primary liver carcinoma and hepatitis B virus infection. The chain was built from TRBV10-1 and TRBJ2-3, with 8 bases aligning to TRBD2. The CDR3 loop reads CASSQRERVPDTQYY. The DNA sequence is given as TGCGCCAGCAGTCAGCGGGAGAGGGTTCCGGATACGCAGTATTAT.